The 3 T cell receptor beta chains reported below all come from one sample, sequenced in a study of blood T cell repertoires in COVID-19. The protocol was immunoSEQ multiplex PCR, while the TCRdb copy is restricted to in-frame clones and leaves out a portion. Of more than 150,000 clones listed, under 85% are singletons. The sample taken for sequencing was peripheral blood. The receptors were gathered from a human donor in a cohort sampled during active COVID-19.

The V and J genes are TRBV4-1 and TRBJ1-4; D ambiguous. The CDR3 covers 17 residues. V lost 8 bases to trimming and J lost 4 bases, with 23 bases between them. Germline V gene sequence: CDR1 MGHRA, CDR2 YSYEKL. The CDR3 loop reads CASAEAPGIGRNEKLFF. CDR3 DNA sequence: TGCGCCAGCGCAGAAGCCCCGGGAATTGGCCGTAATGAAAAACTGTTTTTT.

Worth noting for this clone: One end of the junction does not line up with germline, which may come from a read error. The chain carries TRBV5-1 and TRBJ1-1; D is unclear. The V gene's germline CDR1 is SGHRS and CDR2 YFSETQ. The CDR3 contains 13 residues. CDR3 protein: CASSLAVDTEAFF. CDR3 nucleotide sequence: TGCGCCAGCAGCTTGGCCGTAGACACCGAAGCTTTCTTT. Full variable domain (rest looked up from reference TRBV5-1 and TRBJ1-1): KAGVTQTPRYLIKTRGQQVTLSCSPISGHRSVSWYQQTPGQGLQFLFEYFSETQRNKGNFPGRFSGRQFSNSRSEMNVSTLELGDSALYLCASSLAVDTEAFFGQGTRLTVV.

V usage is TRBV5-1 and J usage is TRBJ1-1, with a weak D call TRBD1 (5 bases). This CDR3 is built from 14 residues. V lost 2 bases and J lost 5, with 13 bases in between. Per the germline V gene, CDR1 is SGHRS and CDR2 is YFSETQ. CDR3: CASSFDGSGTEAFF. The CDR3 coding sequence is TGCGCCAGCAGCTTCGATGGTTCAGGGACTGAAGCTTTCTTT.